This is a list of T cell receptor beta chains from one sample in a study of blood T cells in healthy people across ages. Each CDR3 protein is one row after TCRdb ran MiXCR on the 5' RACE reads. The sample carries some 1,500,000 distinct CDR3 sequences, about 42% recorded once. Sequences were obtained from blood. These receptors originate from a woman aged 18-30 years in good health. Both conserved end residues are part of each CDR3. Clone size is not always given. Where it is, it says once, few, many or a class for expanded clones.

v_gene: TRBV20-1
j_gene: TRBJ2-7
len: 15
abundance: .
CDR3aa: CSARVDRFSSYEQYF

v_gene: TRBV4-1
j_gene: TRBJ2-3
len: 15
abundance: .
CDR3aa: CASSQVSRITDTQYF

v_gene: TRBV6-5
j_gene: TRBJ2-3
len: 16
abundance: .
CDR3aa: CASSNQGQEVGDTQYF

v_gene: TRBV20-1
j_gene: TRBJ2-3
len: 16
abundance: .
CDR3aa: CSAKSQTSGNTDTQYF

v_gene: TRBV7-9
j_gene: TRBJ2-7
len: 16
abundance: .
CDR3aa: CASSWDLRSTSYEQYF

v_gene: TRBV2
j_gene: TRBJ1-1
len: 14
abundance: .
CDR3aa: CASSARGQITEAFF

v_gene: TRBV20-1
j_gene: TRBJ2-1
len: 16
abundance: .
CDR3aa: CSARAVPSGARDEQFF

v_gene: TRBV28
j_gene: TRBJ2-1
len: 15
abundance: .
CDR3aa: CASSFGDRVYNEQFF

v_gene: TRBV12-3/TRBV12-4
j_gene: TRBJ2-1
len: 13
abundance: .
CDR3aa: CASSPLGRREQFF

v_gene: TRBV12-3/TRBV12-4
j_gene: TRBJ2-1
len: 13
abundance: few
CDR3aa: CASSNTGGNEQFF

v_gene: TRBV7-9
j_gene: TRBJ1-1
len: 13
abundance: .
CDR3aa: CASSSQPNTEAFF

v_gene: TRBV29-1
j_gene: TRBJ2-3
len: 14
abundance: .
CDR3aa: CSVVAVTSTDTQYF

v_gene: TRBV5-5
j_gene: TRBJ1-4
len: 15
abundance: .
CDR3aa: CASSLGVGGPEKLFF

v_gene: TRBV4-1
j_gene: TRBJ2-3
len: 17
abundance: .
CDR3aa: CASSPSPTGPFTDTQYF

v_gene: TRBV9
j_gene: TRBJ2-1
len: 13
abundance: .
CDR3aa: CASSPPVSDEQFF

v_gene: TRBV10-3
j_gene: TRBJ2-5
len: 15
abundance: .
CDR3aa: CAISGTSKNKETQYF

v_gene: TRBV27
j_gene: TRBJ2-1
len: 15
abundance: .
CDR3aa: CASSSLAGVTNEQFF

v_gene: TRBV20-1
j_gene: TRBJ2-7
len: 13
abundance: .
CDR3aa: CSDPGQGAREQYF

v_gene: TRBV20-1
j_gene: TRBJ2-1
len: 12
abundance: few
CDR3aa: CSARPKPGEQFF

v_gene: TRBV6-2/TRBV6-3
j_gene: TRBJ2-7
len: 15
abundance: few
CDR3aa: CASTNLAASEKPQYF

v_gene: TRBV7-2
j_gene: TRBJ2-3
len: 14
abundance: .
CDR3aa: CAGSYGQGPDTQYF

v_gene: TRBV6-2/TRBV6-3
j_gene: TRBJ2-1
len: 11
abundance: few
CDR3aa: CASRSSHRQFF

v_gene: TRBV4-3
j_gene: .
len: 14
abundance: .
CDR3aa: CASSPWTSEVIQYF

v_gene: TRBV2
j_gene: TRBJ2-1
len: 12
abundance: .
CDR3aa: CARGTSGNEQFF

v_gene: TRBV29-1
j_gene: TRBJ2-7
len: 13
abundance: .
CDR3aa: CSVEETGPYEQYF

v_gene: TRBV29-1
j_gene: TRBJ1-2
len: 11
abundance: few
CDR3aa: CSVLGGYGYTF

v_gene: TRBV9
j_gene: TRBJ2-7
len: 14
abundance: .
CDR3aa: CASSVGAGNYEQYF

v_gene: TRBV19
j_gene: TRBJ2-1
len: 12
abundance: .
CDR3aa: CASAGVYNEQFF

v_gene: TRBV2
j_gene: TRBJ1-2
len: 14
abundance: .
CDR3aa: CASSETATLGGYTF

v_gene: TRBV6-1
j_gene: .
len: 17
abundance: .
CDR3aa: CASSEALGLAGVGTQYF

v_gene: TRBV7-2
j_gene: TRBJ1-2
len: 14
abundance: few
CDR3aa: CASIPTGGNYGYTF

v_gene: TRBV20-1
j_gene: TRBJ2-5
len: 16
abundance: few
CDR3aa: CSARDPAGGRQETQYF

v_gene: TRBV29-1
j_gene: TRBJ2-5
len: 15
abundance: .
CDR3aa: CSVEEDREEEETQYF

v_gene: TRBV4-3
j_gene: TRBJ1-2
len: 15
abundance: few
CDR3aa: CASSASARVLGGYTF

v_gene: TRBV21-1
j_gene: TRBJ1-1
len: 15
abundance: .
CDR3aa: CASNKAGEKNTEAFF

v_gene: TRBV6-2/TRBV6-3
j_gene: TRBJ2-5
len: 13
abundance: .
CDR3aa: CASSPLRRETQYF

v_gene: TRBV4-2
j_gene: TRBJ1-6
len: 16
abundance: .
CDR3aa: CASSPRSNSYNSPLHF

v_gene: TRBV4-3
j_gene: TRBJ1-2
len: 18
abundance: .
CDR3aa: CASSQEHSARPANYGYTF

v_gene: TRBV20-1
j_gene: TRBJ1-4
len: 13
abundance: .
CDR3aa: CSARGQGDEKLFF

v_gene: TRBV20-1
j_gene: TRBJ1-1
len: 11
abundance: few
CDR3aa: CSASGDTEAFF

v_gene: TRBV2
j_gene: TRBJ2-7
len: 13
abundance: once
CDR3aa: CASRRWEEYEQYF

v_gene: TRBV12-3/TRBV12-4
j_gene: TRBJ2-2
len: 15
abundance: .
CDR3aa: CASSTRAPNTGELFF